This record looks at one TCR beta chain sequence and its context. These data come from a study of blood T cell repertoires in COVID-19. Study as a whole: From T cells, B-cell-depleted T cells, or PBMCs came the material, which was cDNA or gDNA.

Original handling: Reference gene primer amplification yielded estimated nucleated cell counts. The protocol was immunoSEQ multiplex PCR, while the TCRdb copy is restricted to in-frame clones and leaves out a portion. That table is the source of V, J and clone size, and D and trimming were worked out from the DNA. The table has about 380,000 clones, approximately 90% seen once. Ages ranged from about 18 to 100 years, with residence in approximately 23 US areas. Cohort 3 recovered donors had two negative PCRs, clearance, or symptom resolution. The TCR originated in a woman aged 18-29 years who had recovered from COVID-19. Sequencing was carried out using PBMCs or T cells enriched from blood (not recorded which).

The CDR3 loop reads CASSPGFRTEAFF. The CDR3 nucleotides are TGCGCCAGCAGTCCAGGGTTCAGGACTGAAGCTTTCTTT. The chain carries TRBV23-1 and TRBJ1-1; maybe TRBD1 (5 bases). TRBV23-1 is recorded as an ORF, its role being uncertain. The CDR3 loop spans 13 amino acids. V lost 4 bases to trimming and J lost 5 bases, with 11 bases between them.